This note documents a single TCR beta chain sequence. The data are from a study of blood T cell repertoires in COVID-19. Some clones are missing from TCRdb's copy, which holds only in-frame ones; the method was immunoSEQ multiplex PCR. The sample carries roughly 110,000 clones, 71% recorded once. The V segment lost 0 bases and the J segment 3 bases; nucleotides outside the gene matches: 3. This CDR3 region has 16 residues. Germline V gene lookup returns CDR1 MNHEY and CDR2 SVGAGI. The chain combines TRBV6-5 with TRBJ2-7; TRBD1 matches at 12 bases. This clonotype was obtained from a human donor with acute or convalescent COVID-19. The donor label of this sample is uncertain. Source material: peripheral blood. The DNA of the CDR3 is TGTGCCAGCAGTTACTCGGGGACAGGGGGCTTCTACGAGCAGTACTTC. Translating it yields CASSYSGTGGFYEQYF.